This T cell receptor beta chain was retrieved from a study of T cell responses to AZD1222 COVID-19 vaccine. V lost 10 bases and J lost 0, with 13 bases in between. The CDR3 is made up of 14 amino acids. CDR1 and CDR2 (germline): LNHDA, SQIVND (reference sequence). This clone was seen just once. Repertoires were generated with immunoSEQ multiplex PCR, while TCRdb's copy carries only in-frame clones and drops some. Here the sample spans about 98,000 clones, about 85% being singletons. This rearrangement joins TRBV19 to TRBJ2-1; D assignment may be TRBD1 or TRBD2 (7 bases each). This TCR was sampled from an adult in good health. Specimen: peripheral blood, collected on day 0 of AZD1222 vaccination. The chain's CDR3 is CATGGVSSYNEQFF. The CDR3 nucleotides read TGTGCCACAGGGGGGGTAAGCTCCTACAATGAGCAGTTCTTC.